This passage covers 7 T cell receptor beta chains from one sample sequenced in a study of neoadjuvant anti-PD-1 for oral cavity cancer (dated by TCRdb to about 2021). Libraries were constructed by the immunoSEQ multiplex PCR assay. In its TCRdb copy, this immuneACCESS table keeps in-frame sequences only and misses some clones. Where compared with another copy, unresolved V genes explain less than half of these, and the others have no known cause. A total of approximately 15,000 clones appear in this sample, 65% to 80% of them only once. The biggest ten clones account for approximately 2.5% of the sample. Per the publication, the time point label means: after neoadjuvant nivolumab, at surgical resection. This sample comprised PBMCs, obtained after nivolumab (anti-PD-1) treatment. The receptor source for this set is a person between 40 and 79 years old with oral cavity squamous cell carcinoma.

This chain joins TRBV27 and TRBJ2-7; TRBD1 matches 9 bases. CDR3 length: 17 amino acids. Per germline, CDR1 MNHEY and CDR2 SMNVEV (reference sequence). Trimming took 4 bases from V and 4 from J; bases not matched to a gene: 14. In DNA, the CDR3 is TGTGCCAGCAGTTCGGGACAGGGTATCCCAAGGCGGTACGAGCAGTACTTC. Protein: CASSSGQGIPRRYEQYF.

The CDR3 nucleotides are TGTGCCAGCAGTAGCCCCCAAGAGACCCAGTACTTC. Protein product: CASSSPQETQYF. The V gene is TRBV27, the J gene TRBJ2-5, with D unresolved. The CDR3 has 12 residues. CDR1 and CDR2 (germline): MNHEY, SMNVEV (reference sequence). Trimming removed 5 bases at V and 1 base at J, with 5 bases between.

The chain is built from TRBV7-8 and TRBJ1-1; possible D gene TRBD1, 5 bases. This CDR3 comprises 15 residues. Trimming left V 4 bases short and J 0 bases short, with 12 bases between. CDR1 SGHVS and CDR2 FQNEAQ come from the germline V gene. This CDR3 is CASSSRQLMNTEAFF. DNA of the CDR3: TGTGCCAGCAGCTCTAGACAGCTTATGAACACTGAAGCTTTCTTT.

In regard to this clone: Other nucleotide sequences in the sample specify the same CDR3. DNA of the CDR3: TGCGCCAGCAGTTTAGGACAGGGGCATCAAGAGACCCAGTACTTC. It translates to CASSLGQGHQETQYF. This chain uses TRBV5-1 with TRBJ2-5; 9 bases map to TRBD1. The CDR3 spans 15 residues. The germline gives CDR1 SGHRS, CDR2 YFSETQ. V trimming: 5 bases; J trimming: 2 bases; junction bases outside the gene matches: 7.

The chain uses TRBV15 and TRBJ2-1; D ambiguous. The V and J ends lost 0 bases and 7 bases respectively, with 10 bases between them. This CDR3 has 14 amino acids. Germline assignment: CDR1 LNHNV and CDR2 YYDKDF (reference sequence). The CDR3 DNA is TGTGCCACCAGCAGAGATCTAGTTTGGAATGAGCAGTTCTTC. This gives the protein CATSRDLVWNEQFF.

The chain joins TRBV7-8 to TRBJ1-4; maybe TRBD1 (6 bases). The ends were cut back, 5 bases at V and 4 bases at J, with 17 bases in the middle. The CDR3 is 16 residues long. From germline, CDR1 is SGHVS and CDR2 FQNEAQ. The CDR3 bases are TGTGCCAGCAGCCCTCGGGCCACAGGGCGTAATGAAAAACTGTTTTTT. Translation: CASSPRATGRNEKLFF.

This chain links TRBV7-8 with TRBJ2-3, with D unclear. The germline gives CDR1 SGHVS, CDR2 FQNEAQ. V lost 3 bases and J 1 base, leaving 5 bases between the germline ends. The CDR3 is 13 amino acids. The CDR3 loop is CASSFRGTDTQYF. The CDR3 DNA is TGTGCCAGCAGCTTTCGCGGCACAGATACGCAGTATTTT.